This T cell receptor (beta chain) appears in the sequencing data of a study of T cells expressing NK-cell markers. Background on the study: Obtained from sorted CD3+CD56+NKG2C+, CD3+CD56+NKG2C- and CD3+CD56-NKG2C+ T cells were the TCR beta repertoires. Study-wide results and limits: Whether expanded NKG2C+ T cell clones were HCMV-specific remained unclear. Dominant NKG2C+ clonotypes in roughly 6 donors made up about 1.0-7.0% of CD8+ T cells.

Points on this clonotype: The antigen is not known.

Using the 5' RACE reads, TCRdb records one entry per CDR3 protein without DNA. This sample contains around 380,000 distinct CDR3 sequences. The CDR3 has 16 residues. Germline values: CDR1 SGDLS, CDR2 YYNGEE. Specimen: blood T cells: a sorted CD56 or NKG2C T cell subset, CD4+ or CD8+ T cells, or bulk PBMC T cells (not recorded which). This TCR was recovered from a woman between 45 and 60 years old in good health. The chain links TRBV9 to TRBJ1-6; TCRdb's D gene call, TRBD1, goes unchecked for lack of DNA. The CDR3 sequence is CASSGGLRGHNSPLHF.